The clone carrying this T cell receptor beta chain was recorded at least ten times. The antigen remains unidentified. These data originate in a study of identical twins. The authors used template switching to add a universal primer site and gave cDNA unique molecular identifiers. TCRdb redid the calling of the 5' RACE reads with MiXCR, one entry per CDR3 protein. Seen here are about 790,000 distinct CDR3 sequences, over 15% observed once, and the top ten hold less than 15%. Study results and caveats: The authors noted that invariant MAIT and iNKT cells could partly confound zero-insertion analyses.

These sequences were also reported in another study, on T cells expressing NK-cell markers. As reported in that work: It was sorted CD3+CD56+NKG2C+, CD3+CD56+NKG2C- and CD3+CD56-NKG2C+ T cells that supplied the TCR beta repertoires.

Input material: PBMCs. The clonotype originates from a woman between 18 and 29 years old in good health.

This CDR3 is CASSPTLGGYTF. CDR3 nucleotides: TGTGCCAGCAGCCCGACATTAGGGGGCTACACCTTC. The V call is TRBV7-9, the J call TRBJ1-2; D is unresolved. Per the germline V gene, CDR1 is SEHNR and CDR2 is FQNEAQ (reference sequence). V was pared by 5 bases and J by 8 bases, with 12 bases between. The CDR3 runs 12 residues.